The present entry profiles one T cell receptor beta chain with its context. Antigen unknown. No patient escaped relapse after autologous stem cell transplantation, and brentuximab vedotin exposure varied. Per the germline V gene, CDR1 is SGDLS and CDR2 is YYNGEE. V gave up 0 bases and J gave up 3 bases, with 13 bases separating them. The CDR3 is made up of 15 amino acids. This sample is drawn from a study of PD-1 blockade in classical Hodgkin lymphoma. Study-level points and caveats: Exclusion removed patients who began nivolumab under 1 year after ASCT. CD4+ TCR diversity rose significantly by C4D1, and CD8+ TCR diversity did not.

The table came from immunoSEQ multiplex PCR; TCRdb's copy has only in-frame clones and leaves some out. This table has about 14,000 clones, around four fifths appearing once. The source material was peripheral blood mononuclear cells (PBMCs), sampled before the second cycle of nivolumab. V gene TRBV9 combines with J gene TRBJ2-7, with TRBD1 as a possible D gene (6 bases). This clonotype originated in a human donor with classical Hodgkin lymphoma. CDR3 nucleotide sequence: TGTGCCAGCAGCGTAGGAGGGGACAAATACTACGAGCAGTACTTC. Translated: CASSVGGDKYYEQYF. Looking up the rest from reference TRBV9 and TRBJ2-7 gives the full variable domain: DSGVTQTPKHLITATGQRVTLRCSPRSGDLSVYWYQQSLDQGLQFLIQYYNGEERAKGNILERFSAQQFPDLHSELNLSSLELGDSALYFCASSVGGDKYYEQYFGPGTRLTVT.